This is a list of T cell receptor beta chains from one sample in a study of cytomegalovirus exposure and HLA in healthy donors. Using immunoSEQ multiplex PCR, the repertoire was profiled, and TCRdb retains in-frame clones only, with some absent. This sample carries 200,000 to 300,000 clones, roughly 84% of them seen once, and the ten largest clones take approximately 12%. The material sequenced was PBMCs. Receptors originate from a man between 18 and 35 years old in good health and CMV-seropositive. CDR3s include the opening cysteine and the closing phenylalanine or tryptophan. A D gene is named only where the DNA matches it firmly. The size of a clone is reported for some rows only, either as once, few or many, or as a class for expanded clones.

J gene | clone size | D gene | V gene | CDR3 DNA | CDR3 protein
TRBJ2-1 | once | TRBD1 | TRBV30 | TGTGCCTGGAGTGGGGGACAGGGGTCTAACTCCTACAATGAGCAGTTCTTC | CAWSGGQGSNSYNEQFF
TRBJ1-1 | NA | NA | TRBV11-2 | TGTGCCAGCAGCGGGGGTGAGAGGGCTTTCTTT | CASSGGERAFF
TRBJ1-2 | NA | TRBD1 | TRBV5-8 | TGTGCCAGCAGCGATATGGACAGGGATGCTAACTATGGCTACACCTTC | CASSDMDRDANYGYTF
TRBJ2-5 | NA | TRBD1 | TRBV7-2 | TGTGCCAGCAGTTCACAGGGGCGGGAGACCCAGTACTTC | CASSSQGRETQYF
TRBJ2-7 | once | NA | TRBV11-3 | TGTGCCAGCAGCTTATCGTACAGGGCCGAGCAGTACTTC | CASSLSYRAEQYF
TRBJ2-7 | NA | TRBD1 | TRBV27 | TGTGCCAGCAGCCCCTCGACAGGGGCAAGGAGCTCCTACGAGCAGTACTTC | CASSPSTGARSSYEQYF
TRBJ1-5 | NA | TRBD1 | TRBV28 | TGTGCCAGCAGTTTGGGACAGGTTGTAATCAAGCCCCAGCATTTT | CASSLGQVVIKPQHF
TRBJ2-4 | NA | NA | TRBV6-1 | TGTGCCAGCAGTGGACACGTAGCCAAAAACATTCAGTACTTC | CASSGHVAKNIQYF
TRBJ2-7 | few | TRBD1 | TRBV13 | TGTGCCAGCAGCCGCCGGGACAGGGGCCCCTACGAGCAGTACTTC | CASSRRDRGPYEQYF
TRBJ2-2 | NA | NA | TRBV6-1 | TGTGCCAGCAGTGAAGCCCAGAACACCGGGGAGCTGTTTTTT | CASSEAQNTGELFF
TRBJ1-1 | NA | NA | TRBV5-1 | TGCGCCAGCAGCTTTGATGCTGTGGATACTGAAGCTTTCTTT | CASSFDAVDTEAFF
TRBJ1-1 | NA | NA | TRBV27 | TGTGCCAGCAGTTTATACGGGCTACGCATGAACACTGAAGCTTTCTTT | CASSLYGLRMNTEAFF
TRBJ1-2 | many | TRBD1 | TRBV2 | TGTGCCAGCGAAGGACAGGAGGGTGCCTACACCTTC | CASEGQEGAYTF
TRBJ1-2 | NA | NA | TRBV2 | TGTGCCAGCAGTGAGGAGGTCGGAAACTATGGCTACACCTTC | CASSEEVGNYGYTF
TRBJ2-3 | NA | TRBD2 | TRBV6-1 | TGTGCCATTGTGGGACTAGCGGGACCAGATACGCAGTATTTT | CAIVGLAGPDTQYF
TRBJ2-1 | NA | TRBD2 | TRBV7-2 | TGTGCCAGCAGCTCAACTAGCGGAGTCTACAATGAGCAGTTCTTC | CASSSTSGVYNEQFF
TRBJ1-1 | NA | TRBD1 | TRBV14 | TGTGCCAGCAGCCGCACGTGGAGACAGGGGACAGCTTTCTTT | CASSRTWRQGTAFF
TRBJ2-7 | NA | TRBD2 | TRBV27 | TGTGCCAGCAGTTTATTGGGGACTAGCGCATATTACGAGCAGTACTTC | CASSLLGTSAYYEQYF
TRBJ2-7 | NA | TRBD1 | TRBV13 | TGTGCCAGCAGCCGGGCCGGGACAGGGGGCGAATACGAGCAGTACTTC | CASSRAGTGGEYEQYF
TRBJ2-1 | few | TRBD2 | TRBV9 | TGTGCCAGCAGCGTAGCGACTAGCCATGAGCAGTTCTTC | CASSVATSHEQFF
TRBJ1-5 | NA | TRBD1 | TRBV15 | TGTGCCACCTCAGGGGGGGGCGGGCAGCCCCAGCATTTT | CATSGGGGQPQHF
TRBJ2-5 | NA | NA | TRBV27 | TGTGCCAGCAGTTTACACGACAGACAAGAGACCCAGTACTTC | CASSLHDRQETQYF
TRBJ2-2 | NA | NA | TRBV7-7 | TGTGCCAGCAGTCCACATTCCGGGACTCTCACCGGGGAGCTGTTTTTT | CASSPHSGTLTGELFF
TRBJ2-7 | NA | TRBD2 | TRBV9 | TGTGCCAGCAGCGTAGAGCCTAGCGGTTCCTACGAGCAGTACTTC | CASSVEPSGSYEQYF
TRBJ2-2 | NA | NA | TRBV11-3 | TGTGCCAGCAGCCGGGGACCAAACACCGGGGAGCTGTTTTTT | CASSRGPNTGELFF
TRBJ2-3 | NA | NA | TRBV4-3 | TGCGCCAGCAGCCACCAAATTGGCTTCACAGATACGCAGTATTTT | CASSHQIGFTDTQYF
TRBJ1-1 | NA | NA | TRBV6-5 | TGTGCCAGCAGATTCTGGACAGATAAGAACACTGAAGCTTTCTTT | CASRFWTDKNTEAFF